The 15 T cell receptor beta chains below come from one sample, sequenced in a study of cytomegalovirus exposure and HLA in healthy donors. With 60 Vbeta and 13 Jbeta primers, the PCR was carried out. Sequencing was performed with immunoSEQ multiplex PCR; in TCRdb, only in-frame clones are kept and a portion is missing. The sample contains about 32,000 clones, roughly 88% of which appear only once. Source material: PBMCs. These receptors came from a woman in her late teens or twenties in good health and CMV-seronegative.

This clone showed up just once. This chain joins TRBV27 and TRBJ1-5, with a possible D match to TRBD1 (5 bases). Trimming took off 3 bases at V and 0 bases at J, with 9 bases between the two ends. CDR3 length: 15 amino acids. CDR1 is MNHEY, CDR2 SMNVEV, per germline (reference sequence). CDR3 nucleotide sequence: TGTGCCAGCAGTTTCTCGGGGGTTAGCAATCAGCCCCAGCATTTT. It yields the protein CASSFSGVSNQPQHF.

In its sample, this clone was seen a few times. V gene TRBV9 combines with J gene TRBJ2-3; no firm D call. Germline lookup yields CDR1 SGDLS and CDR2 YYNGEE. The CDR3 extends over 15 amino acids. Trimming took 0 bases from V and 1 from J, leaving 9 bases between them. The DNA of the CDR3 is TGTGCCAGCAGCGTAGCCTTACTGCGCACAGATACGCAGTATTTT. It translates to CASSVALLRTDTQYF.

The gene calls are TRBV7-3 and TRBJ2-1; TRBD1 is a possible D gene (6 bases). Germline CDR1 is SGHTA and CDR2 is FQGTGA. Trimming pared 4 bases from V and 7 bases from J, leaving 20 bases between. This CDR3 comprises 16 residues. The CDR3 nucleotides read TGTGCCAGCAGCTCCCAACCGGGACAAAGAGCGAATGAGCAGTTCTTC. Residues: CASSSQPGQRANEQFF. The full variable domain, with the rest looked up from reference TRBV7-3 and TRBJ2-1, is GAGVSQTPSNKVTEKGKYVELRCDPISGHTALYWYRQSLGQGPEFLIYFQGTGAADDSGLPNDRFFAVRPEGSVSTLKIQRTERGDSAVYLCASSSQPGQRANEQFFGPGTRLTVL.

The DNA for the CDR3 is TGCGCCAGCAGCCAAGGACCGGGACACACCACAGATACGCAGTATTTT. Protein: CASSQGPGHTTDTQYF. The chain has TRBV4-3 and TRBJ2-3, with D tentatively TRBD1 (6 bases). Germline V gene sequence: CDR1 LGHNA, CDR2 YSLEER. The CDR3 consists of 16 residues. V was trimmed by 1 base and J by 2 bases, leaving 13 bases between them.

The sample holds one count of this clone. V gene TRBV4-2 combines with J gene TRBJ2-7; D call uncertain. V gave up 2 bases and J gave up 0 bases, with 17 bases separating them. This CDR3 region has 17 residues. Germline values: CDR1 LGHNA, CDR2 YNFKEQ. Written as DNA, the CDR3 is TGTGCCAGCAGCCAATTCCCTTCCGATGTTAGCTCCTACGAGCAGTACTTC. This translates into CASSQFPSDVSSYEQYF.

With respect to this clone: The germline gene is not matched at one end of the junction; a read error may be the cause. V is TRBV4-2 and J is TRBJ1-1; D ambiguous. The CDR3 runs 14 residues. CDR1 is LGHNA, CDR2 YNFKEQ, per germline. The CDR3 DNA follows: TGTGTCAGCAGCCAAGAAGGAGAGTACACTGAAGCTTTCTTT. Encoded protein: CVSSQEGEYTEAFF.

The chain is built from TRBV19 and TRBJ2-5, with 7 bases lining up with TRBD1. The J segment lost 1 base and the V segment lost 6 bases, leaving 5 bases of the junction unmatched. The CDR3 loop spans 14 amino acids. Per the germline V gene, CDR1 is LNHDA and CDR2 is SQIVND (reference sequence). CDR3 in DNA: TGTGCCAGTAGGCCAGGGACAGCCCAAGAGACCCAGTACTTC. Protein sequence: CASRPGTAQETQYF.

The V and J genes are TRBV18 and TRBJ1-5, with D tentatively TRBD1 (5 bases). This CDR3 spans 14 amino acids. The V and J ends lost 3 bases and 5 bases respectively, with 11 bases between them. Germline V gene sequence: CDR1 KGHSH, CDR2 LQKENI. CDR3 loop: CASSPGWGDQPQHF. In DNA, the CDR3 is TGTGCCAGCTCACCTGGGTGGGGGGATCAGCCCCAGCATTTT.

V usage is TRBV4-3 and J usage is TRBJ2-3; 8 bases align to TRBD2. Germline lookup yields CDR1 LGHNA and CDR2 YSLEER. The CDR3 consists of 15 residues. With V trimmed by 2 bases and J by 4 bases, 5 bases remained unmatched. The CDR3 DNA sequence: TGCGCCAGCAGCCAAAAGCGGGAGAATGCAGATACGCAGTATTTT. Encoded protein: CASSQKRENADTQYF.

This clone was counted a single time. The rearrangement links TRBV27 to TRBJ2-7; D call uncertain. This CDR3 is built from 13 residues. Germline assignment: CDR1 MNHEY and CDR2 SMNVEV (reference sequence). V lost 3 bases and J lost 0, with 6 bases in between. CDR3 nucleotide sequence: TGTGCCAGCAGTTTCTTAGCCTCCTACGAGCAGTACTTC. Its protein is CASSFLASYEQYF.

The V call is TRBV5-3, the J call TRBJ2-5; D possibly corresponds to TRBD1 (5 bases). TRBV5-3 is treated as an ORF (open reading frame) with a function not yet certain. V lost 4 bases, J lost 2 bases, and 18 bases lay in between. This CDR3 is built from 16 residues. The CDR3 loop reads CARSVPAGMMQETQYF. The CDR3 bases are TGTGCCAGAAGCGTACCTGCAGGGATGATGCAAGAGACCCAGTACTTC.

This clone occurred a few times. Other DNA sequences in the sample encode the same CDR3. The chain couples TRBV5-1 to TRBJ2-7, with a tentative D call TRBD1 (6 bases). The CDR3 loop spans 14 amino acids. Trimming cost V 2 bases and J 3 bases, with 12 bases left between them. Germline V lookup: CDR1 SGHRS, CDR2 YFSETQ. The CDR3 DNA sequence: TGCGCCAGCAGCTTAGGGGGTAGCAGCTACGAGCAGTACTTC. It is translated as CASSLGGSSYEQYF.

The CDR3 region is CASSQDSRVGSNQPQHF. The CDR3 DNA follows: TGCGCCAGCAGCCAAGATTCGAGGGTGGGTAGCAATCAGCCCCAGCATTTT. The V and J genes are TRBV4-1 and TRBJ1-5; D unresolved. The CDR3 is 17 amino acids. The V end was cut by 0 bases, the J end by 0 bases, with 12 bases between. Germline-derived CDR1 and CDR2 are MGHRA and YSYEKL.

The CDR3 nucleotides read TGTGCCAGCAGTTCACTTAGCGGGAAGGGGACAGATACGCAGTATTTT. It yields the protein CASSSLSGKGTDTQYF. J is TRBJ2-3 and V is TRBV6-5, with 8 nucleotides matching TRBD2. V was clipped by 4 bases and J by 3 bases; unmatched bases: 9. Germline V gene lookup returns CDR1 MNHEY and CDR2 SVGAGI. This CDR3 region has 16 residues.

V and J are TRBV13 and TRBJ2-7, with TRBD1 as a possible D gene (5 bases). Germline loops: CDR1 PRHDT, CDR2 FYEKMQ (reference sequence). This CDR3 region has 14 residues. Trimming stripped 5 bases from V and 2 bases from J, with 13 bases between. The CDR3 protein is CASSIQGLAYEQYF. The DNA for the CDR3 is TGTGCCAGCAGCATCCAGGGTCTGGCCTACGAGCAGTACTTC.